Shown below are 9 T cell receptor beta chains from a single sample sequenced in a study of Graves' ophthalmopathy and Graves' hyperthyroidism. The authors amplified TCR beta CDR3 regions from RNA transcripts. The workflow started with a first-round RT-PCR run with HTBI primers and then moved on to a second-round multiplex PCR. One entry per CDR3 protein, called by TCRdb with MiXCR from the multiplex PCR reads. This table has approximately 540,000 distinct CDR3 sequences, about two fifths appearing once. The sequenced sample consisted of peripheral blood or thyroid tissue (not recorded which). These TCRs come from an adult man with Graves' hyperthyroidism.

The gene calls are TRBV7-2 and TRBJ1-4; 9 bases match TRBD1. In germline, CDR1 is SGHTA, CDR2 FQGNSA. The CDR3 has 17 amino acids. V lost 5 bases to trimming and J lost 11 bases; unmatched junction nucleotides: 18. CDR3 protein: CASSPFLPGTGNLKLFF. The CDR3 DNA sequence: TGTGCCAGCAGCCCCTTTCTCCCCGGGACAGGGAACCTTAAACTGTTTTTT.

The chain links TRBV25-1 to TRBJ1-1, with 8 bases identical to TRBD1. J gave up 2 bases and V 8 bases, and 13 bases lay outside the gene matches. Per germline, CDR1 MGHDK and CDR2 SYGVNS. The CDR3 spans 16 residues. In nucleotides, the CDR3 is TGTGCCAGCTCACCAAAGGCAGGGGGCCGAAACACTGAAGCTTTCTTT. As protein: CASSPKAGGRNTEAFF.

The chain employs TRBV5-1 and TRBJ1-2, with D unresolved. Germline values: CDR1 SGHRS, CDR2 YFSETQ. V lost 2 bases to trimming and J lost 7 bases, with 9 bases between them. This CDR3 region has 12 residues. CDR3 protein: CASSLSGAGYTF. CDR3 nucleotide sequence: TGCGCCAGCAGCTTATCAGGAGCTGGCTACACCTTC.

At least ten counts were recorded for this clonotype. The chain uses TRBV16 and TRBJ1-5, with D unresolved. V lost 4 bases, J lost 4 bases, and 8 bases lay in between. CDR1 is KGHSY, CDR2 FQNENV, per germline. The CDR3 extends over 13 amino acids. The CDR3 sequence is CASSPTRNQPQHF. The CDR3 region has the DNA TGTGCCAGCAGCCCTACTAGGAATCAGCCCCAGCATTTT.

This clonotype came up many times. V and J are TRBV20-1 and TRBJ2-7, with D possibly TRBD1 on 5 matching bases. The germline V and J ends were trimmed by 1 base and 6 bases, with 10 bases remaining between them. The CDR3 consists of 12 residues. Germline V gene lookup returns CDR1 DFQATT and CDR2 SNEGSKA (reference sequence). CDR3 nucleotides: TGCAGTGCTAGAGTATCAGGGCTCGAGCAGTACTTC. It encodes CSARVSGLEQYF.

This clonotype was counted ten times or more. The CDR3 nucleotides read TGCAGTGCTAGAGATCCCCAGGGCCAAGAGACCCAGTACTTC. It yields the protein CSARDPQGQETQYF. This rearrangement joins TRBV20-1 to TRBJ2-5; tentatively, D is TRBD1 (5 bases). Germline values: CDR1 DFQATT, CDR2 SNEGSKA (reference sequence). The V end lost 0 bases, the J end lost 1 base, and 9 bases lay between the germline ends. The CDR3 has 14 amino acids.

This clonotype was observed many times. The chain carries TRBV19 and TRBJ1-2; 9 nucleotides match TRBD1. The germline CDR1 and CDR2 sequences are LNHDA and SQIVND (reference sequence). Trimming cost V 5 bases and J 0 bases; bases outside gene matches: 4. The CDR3 covers 15 residues. CDR3 residues: CASSSRDRANYGYTF. The CDR3 region has the DNA TGTGCCAGTAGTTCCCGGGACAGGGCTAACTATGGCTACACCTTC. The variable domain in full, completed from reference TRBV19 and TRBJ1-2, reads DGGITQSPKYLFRKEGQNVTLSCEQNLNHDAMYWYRQDPGQGLRLIYYSQIVNDFQKGDIAEGYSVSREKKESFPLTVTSAQKNPTAFYLCASSSRDRANYGYTFGSGTRLTVV.

This clonotype was seen at least ten times. CDR3 region: CASETGGDYGYTF. The CDR3 coding sequence is TGTGCCAGTGAGACAGGGGGCGACTATGGCTACACCTTC. J is TRBJ1-2 and V is TRBV19; TRBD1 matches at 10 bases. In germline, CDR1 is LNHDA, CDR2 SQIVND (reference sequence). The ends lost 8 bases at V and 3 bases at J; junction bases unmatched: 3. The CDR3 covers 13 residues.

Comments on this clonotype: At one boundary the junction diverges from the germline segment, which might be a read error. The rearrangement links TRBV4-1 to TRBJ1-3; maybe TRBD1 (5 bases). Germline lookup yields CDR1 MGHRA and CDR2 YSYEKL. The CDR3 covers 13 residues. The CDR3 DNA follows: TGTGCCAGCAAGGGGCAGACGGCAAACACCATATATTTT. Protein product: CASKGQTANTIYF.